Listed here are 32 T cell receptor beta chains from one sample, sequenced in a study of molecular identifiers for immune sequencing clone quantification. Each CDR3 protein gets one entry after TCRdb re-called the PCR reads with MiXCR. Of some 650,000 distinct CDR3 sequences listed, 20% are singletons. The source material was naive CD8+ T cells from blood, with Jurkat cell RNA spiked in. Subset described: FACS-sorted CD8+CD4-CCR7+CD45RA+ naive T cells. Source of these receptors: a human donor in good health. Some libraries in this study had Jurkat cell RNA spiked in.

For this clonotype: The junction shows a germline mismatch at one end, possibly a read error. The chain combines TRBV19 with TRBJ2-1; D may correspond to TRBD1 or TRBD2 (5 bases each). The CDR3 extends over 12 amino acids. The germline gives CDR1 LNHDA, CDR2 SQIVND (reference sequence). For the CDR3, the DNA is TGTGCCAGTAGTATGTGGGGGAATGAGCAGCTCTTC. This encodes CASSMWGNEQLF.

The V and J genes are TRBV15 and TRBJ1-3; 8 bases map to TRBD1. The CDR3 has 15 amino acids. CDR1 is LNHNV, CDR2 YYDKDF, per germline (reference sequence). V shed 0 bases, J shed 3 bases, and the junction held 1 base outside the gene matches. The DNA of the CDR3 is TGTGCCACCAGCAGAGACGACAGGGGTGGAAACACCATATATTTT. Its translation is CATSRDDRGGNTIYF.

This clonotype was counted ten times or more. This chain connects TRBV20-1 to TRBJ1-1; possible D gene TRBD1, 6 bases. V was pared by 3 bases and J by 4 bases, with 12 bases between. CDR1 and CDR2 (germline): DFQATT, SNEGSKA (reference sequence). The CDR3 covers 13 residues. CDR3 protein: CSASQGPGTEAFF. The DNA for the CDR3 is TGCAGTGCTAGTCAGGGGCCAGGCACTGAAGCTTTCTTT.

Notes on this clonotype: This sequence may be a read error, since a much larger clone differs from it by one base. This chain links TRBV5-1 with TRBJ2-2; possibly TRBD1 for D (6 bases). Trimming left V 0 bases short and J 10 bases short, with 22 bases between. CDR1 SGHRS and CDR2 YFSETQ come from the germline V gene. The CDR3 covers 17 residues. The DNA of the CDR3 is TGCGCCAGCAGCTTGGAGCAGGGGATTTCCAGCGTCGAGGAGCTGTTTTTT. Protein product: CASSLEQGISSVEELFF.

There are many counts of this clonotype. The chain carries TRBV10-2 and TRBJ2-3; 11 nucleotides align to TRBD2. The trim removed 6 bases at V and 2 bases at J, leaving 4 bases unmatched. Germline V gene data show CDR1 as WSHSY and CDR2 as SAAADI. This CDR3 contains 15 residues. The CDR3 nucleotides read TGCGCCAGCAGCCAACTAGCGGGGGTCACAGATACGCAGTATTTT. Translated: CASSQLAGVTDTQYF.

Many counts were recorded for this clonotype. The rearrangement joins TRBV6-2 or TRBV6-3 to TRBJ1-5; 7 nucleotides align to TRBD1. The CDR3 is 17 residues long. The germline CDR1 and CDR2 sequences are MNHEY and SVGEGT. The trim removed 2 bases at V and 11 bases at J, leaving 18 bases unmatched. CDR3 region: CASSYATRDSRPSAQHF. The DNA for the CDR3 is TGTGCCAGCAGTTACGCAACCCGGGACAGTAGACCCTCGGCCCAGCATTTT.

In its sample, this clonotype was seen many times. The chain couples TRBV20-1 to TRBJ2-1; 7 nucleotides match TRBD2. The ends lost 2 bases at V and 6 bases at J; junction bases unmatched: 13. The CDR3 spans 16 residues. CDR1 and CDR2 (germline): DFQATT, SNEGSKA (reference sequence). The DNA for the CDR3 is TGCAGTGCTAGAATCGAAGCGGGAAGCCTAGTCAATGAGCAGTTCTTC. It translates to CSARIEAGSLVNEQFF.

This clonotype was recorded many times. The chain combines TRBV6-2 or TRBV6-3 with TRBJ2-7; D unresolved. Trimming removed 2 bases from V and 2 bases from J, with 13 bases in between. Germline values: CDR1 MNHEY, CDR2 SVGEGT. There are 15 residues in the CDR3. CDR3 region: CASSYPGQMTYEQYF. CDR3 nucleotides: TGTGCCAGCAGTTACCCCGGGCAGATGACCTACGAGCAGTACTTC.

V and J are TRBV6-6 and TRBJ2-4, with D possibly being TRBD2 (6 bases). Germline V CDR1 and CDR2: MNHNY, SVGAGI (reference sequence). The germline V and J ends were trimmed by 2 bases and 10 bases, with 15 bases remaining between them. The CDR3 loop spans 14 amino acids. The CDR3 reads CASSYATGLPIQYF. DNA of the CDR3: TGTGCCAGCAGTTACGCGACGGGACTGCCGATTCAGTACTTC.

This clonotype was counted ten times or more. This sequence joins TRBV20-1 and TRBJ2-3, with 9 bases that match TRBD2. The J segment lost 0 bases and the V segment lost 6 bases, leaving 13 bases of the junction unmatched. Germline CDR1 is DFQATT and CDR2 is SNEGSKA (reference sequence). This CDR3 is built from 17 residues. The CDR3 region is CSATGVAGDQSTDTQYF. CDR3 bases: TGCAGTGCCACCGGGGTAGCGGGAGACCAGAGCACAGATACGCAGTATTTT.

This clonotype came up many times. The CDR3 sequence: CASSPRVDTGELFF. CDR3 bases: TGTGCCAGCAGCCCACGAGTAGACACCGGGGAGCTGTTTTTT. The chain uses TRBV9 and TRBJ2-2; no firm D call. The CDR3 length is 14 residues. The germline CDR1 and CDR2 sequences are SGDLS and YYNGEE. V lost 4 bases, J lost 3 bases, and 10 bases lay in between.

This chain links TRBV4-3 with TRBJ1-1; tentative D call: TRBD1 (6 bases). The V gene lost 4 bases and the J gene lost 6 bases, with 18 bases spanning the gap. Germline values: CDR1 LGHNA, CDR2 YSLEER. The CDR3 totals 15 residues. This chain's CDR3 is CASSLTRGQAAEAFF. In DNA, the CDR3 is TGCGCCAGCAGCCTTACCCGGGGGCAAGCGGCTGAAGCTTTCTTT.

This clonotype was recorded many times. The chain carries TRBV11-2 and TRBJ1-1; TRBD1 is a possible D gene (6 bases). Germline CDR1 reads SGHAT; CDR2 reads FQNNGV. There are 12 residues in the CDR3. V lost 6 bases and J 7 bases, leaving 12 bases between the germline ends. The CDR3, as DNA: TGTGCCAGCAGGCAGGCAGGGGTTGAAGCTTTCTTT. Its translation is CASRQAGVEAFF. The variable domain in full, completed from reference TRBV11-2 and TRBJ1-1, reads EAGVAQSPRYKIIEKRQSVAFWCNPISGHATLYWYQQILGQGPKLLIQFQNNGVVDDSQLPKDRFSAERLKGVDSTLKIQPAKLEDSAVYLCASRQAGVEAFFGQGTRLTVV.

Many counts were recorded for this clonotype. The V gene is TRBV27, the J gene TRBJ1-1; maybe TRBD1 (5 bases). Trimming took 1 base from V and 0 from J, leaving 9 bases between them. The CDR3 is 15 amino acids. The germline V gene has CDR1 MNHEY and CDR2 SMNVEV (reference sequence). CDR3 sequence (DNA): TGTGCCAGCAGTTTATACGGGGGTATGAACACTGAAGCTTTCTTT. Protein: CASSLYGGMNTEAFF.

The rearrangement uses TRBV3-1 and TRBJ1-2, with a tentative D call TRBD1 (6 bases). V was pared by 1 base and J by 4 bases, with 13 bases between. CDR3 size: 15 residues. The germline V gene encodes CDR1 LGHDT and CDR2 YNNKEL (reference sequence). This CDR3 reads CASSQATQGFYGYTF. In DNA, the CDR3 is TGTGCCAGCAGCCAAGCTACACAGGGCTTCTATGGCTACACCTTC.

There are many counts of this clonotype. The chain is built from TRBV4-3 and TRBJ1-6; maybe TRBD1 (5 bases). Trimming stripped 1 base from V and 7 bases from J, with 5 bases between. Looked up from germline, CDR1 is LGHNA and CDR2 is YSLEER. The CDR3 extends over 13 amino acids. The DNA of the CDR3 is TGCGCCAGCAGCCAAGGACAGAATTCACCCCTCCACTTT. This codes for CASSQGQNSPLHF.

This clonotype was recorded a few times. Here the CDR3 DNA reads TGTGCCAGCAAACGGGAGGGGGACCTCGAGCAGTACTTC. It specifies CASKREGDLEQYF. The chain carries TRBV27 and TRBJ2-7, with TRBD2 identical over 8 bases. The germline V gene has CDR1 MNHEY and CDR2 SMNVEV (reference sequence). The CDR3 runs 13 residues. The J segment lost 6 bases and the V segment lost 7 bases, leaving 8 bases of the junction unmatched.

A remark on this clonotype: This may arise from a read error, as a much more abundant clone is one base away. The V and J genes are TRBV6-1 and TRBJ2-1, with 8 nucleotides matching TRBD1. V lost 7 bases, J lost 12 bases, and 11 bases stayed unmatched. CDR1 is MNHNS, CDR2 SASEGT, per germline. The CDR3 is 13 residues long. The CDR3 loop is CASKPRGLYVQFF. CDR3 bases: TGTGCCAGCAAGCCCAGGGGGCTTTATGTGCAGTTCTTC.

This clonotype was picked up a small number of times. The CDR3 DNA reads TGTGCCAGCAGCTTAGGACCCCCGGGGCCTTCTGGAAACACCATATATTTT. Its protein is CASSLGPPGPSGNTIYF. The V call is TRBV7-9, the J call TRBJ1-3; D may be TRBD1 (5 bases). With 1 base removed from V and 1 base from J, the gap between germline ends came to 14 bases. CDR1 SEHNR and CDR2 FQNEAQ come from the germline V gene (reference sequence). The CDR3 loop spans 17 amino acids.

A few counts support this clonotype. The chain has TRBV6-2 or TRBV6-3 and TRBJ2-1; 8 bases agree with TRBD2. The CDR3 has 17 residues. J gave up 0 bases and V 4 bases, and 8 bases lay outside the gene matches. CDR1 is MNHEY, CDR2 SVGEGT, per germline. DNA of the CDR3: TGTGCCAGCAGTTTCGACGTAGCGGGGCCCTCCTACAATGAGCAGTTCTTC. Its protein is CASSFDVAGPSYNEQFF.

This clonotype was seen at least ten times. This chain connects TRBV30 to TRBJ2-4; no firm D call. Germline V gene lookup returns CDR1 GTSNPN and CDR2 SVGIG (reference sequence). The CDR3 consists of 16 residues. V shed 2 bases and J shed 4 bases, with 18 bases lying between them. The CDR3 DNA reads as TGTGCCTGGAGTCTCGATTTAGTCATTCGGAAAAACATTCAGTACTTC. Protein product: CAWSLDLVIRKNIQYF. The entire variable domain, with the rest obtained from reference TRBV30 and TRBJ2-4, is as follows: SQTIHQWPATLVQPVGSPLSLECTVEGTSNPNLYWYRQAAGRGLQLLFYSVGIGQISSEVPQNLSASRPQDRQFILSSKKLLLSDSGFYLCAWSLDLVIRKNIQYFGAGTRLSVL.

This clonotype was recorded at least ten times. The DNA of the CDR3 is TGTGCCAGCTCAGCGGACAGGGGAGGAGAGCAGTACTTC. Amino acid sequence: CASSADRGGEQYF. V and J are TRBV18 and TRBJ2-7; 9 positions match TRBD1. CDR1 KGHSH and CDR2 LQKENI come from the germline V gene. Losses at the gene ends were 5 bases for V and 7 bases for J; bases not matched to a gene: 6. The CDR3 spans 13 residues.

The sample holds many counts of this clonotype. The chain has TRBV7-2 and TRBJ1-4; D remains unclear. Germline lookup yields CDR1 SGHTA and CDR2 FQGNSA. This CDR3 has 16 residues. The V and J ends lost 1 base and 0 bases respectively, with 9 bases between them. The CDR3 DNA follows: TGTGCCAGCAGCTTAGAGTTGGCATCAACTAATGAAAAACTGTTTTTT. Protein: CASSLELASTNEKLFF.

This clonotype came up many times. V usage is TRBV5-4 and J usage is TRBJ2-6; no definite D call. The CDR3 is made up of 15 amino acids. V gave up 0 bases and J gave up 4 bases, with 8 bases separating them. The germline gives CDR1 SGHNT, CDR2 YYREEE (reference sequence). The CDR3 sequence is CASSLGQAGANVLTF. The CDR3 DNA reads TGTGCCAGCAGCTTGGGTCAGGCCGGGGCCAACGTCCTGACTTTC.

At least ten counts were recorded for this clonotype. The V and J genes are TRBV19 and TRBJ2-7, with TRBD1 identical over 11 bases. J was trimmed by 2 bases and V by 7 bases; bases with no gene match: 1. CDR1 and CDR2 from the germline V gene are LNHDA and SQIVND (reference sequence). This CDR3 region has 13 residues. The DNA of the CDR3 is TGTGCCAGTAAGGACAGGGGGCCCTACGAGCAGTACTTC. Translated: CASKDRGPYEQYF.

This clonotype appeared a few times. CDR3 in DNA: TGTGCCAGCAGCTTAGGCGGGAGGGCGGACTACGAGCAGTACTTC. Amino acid sequence: CASSLGGRADYEQYF. The rearrangement joins TRBV7-6 to TRBJ2-7; TRBD2 aligns across 9 bases. The V segment lost 1 base and the J segment 3 bases; nucleotides outside the gene matches: 4. Looked up from germline, CDR1 is SGHVS and CDR2 is FNYEAQ. The CDR3 sequence is 15 residues long.

This clonotype has at least ten counts. This sequence joins TRBV11-2 and TRBJ2-1, with a weak D call TRBD2 (6 bases). Germline-derived CDR1 and CDR2 are SGHAT and FQNNGV. V was cut by 1 base and J by 2 bases, with 6 bases left in between. This CDR3 is built from 14 residues. The CDR3 DNA is TGTGCCAGCAGCTTAGTAGCGGCCTACAATGAGCAGTTCTTC. It encodes CASSLVAAYNEQFF. The whole variable domain, filled in from reference TRBV11-2 and TRBJ2-1, reads EAGVAQSPRYKIIEKRQSVAFWCNPISGHATLYWYQQILGQGPKLLIQFQNNGVVDDSQLPKDRFSAERLKGVDSTLKIQPAKLEDSAVYLCASSLVAAYNEQFFGPGTRLTVL.

A single count supports this clonotype. This may be a read error, as it is one base from a much larger clone. J is TRBJ1-4 and V is TRBV18; no clear D. The CDR3 totals 16 residues. Germline V gene lookup returns CDR1 KGHSH and CDR2 LQKENI. The CDR3 nucleotides are TGTGCCAGCTCACCCCTCCGGAACAGCAAGAATGGAAAACTGTTTTTT. Encoded protein: CASSPLRNSKNGKLFF.

The chain carries TRBV6-2 or TRBV6-3 and TRBJ2-1; 7 positions agree with TRBD2. The CDR3 sequence is 16 residues long. J was trimmed by 7 bases and V by 4 bases; bases with no gene match: 13. Looked up from germline, CDR1 is MNHEY and CDR2 is SVGEGT. Here the CDR3 DNA reads TGTGCCAGCAGTTCGGTACTAGCGAACCTTCTTAATGAGCAGTTCTTC. The encoded protein is CASSSVLANLLNEQFF.

This clonotype was detected many times. V gene TRBV4-1 combines with J gene TRBJ1-1, with D maybe TRBD1 (6 bases). Germline V gene sequence: CDR1 MGHRA, CDR2 YSYEKL. V was trimmed by 1 base and J by 1 base, leaving 13 bases between them. The CDR3 length is 16 residues. The CDR3: CASSQVLGRGNTEAFF. CDR3 nucleotides: TGCGCCAGCAGCCAAGTATTGGGCAGGGGGAACACTGAAGCTTTCTTT.

The sample holds a few counts of this clonotype. The gene calls are TRBV19 and TRBJ2-1; 13 bases map to TRBD2. Germline loops: CDR1 LNHDA, CDR2 SQIVND (reference sequence). The CDR3 is 16 residues long. The J segment lost 8 bases and the V segment lost 2 bases, leaving 6 bases of the junction unmatched. The CDR3 DNA is TGTGCCAGTAGTATAAGCGGACTAGCGGGAGTCGATGAGCAGTTCTTC. It specifies CASSISGLAGVDEQFF.

The rearrangement joins TRBV13 to TRBJ2-3; D remains unclear. V was cut by 0 bases and J by 3 bases, with 7 bases left in between. The CDR3 consists of 14 residues. The germline gives CDR1 PRHDT, CDR2 FYEKMQ (reference sequence). The CDR3 DNA follows: TGTGCCAGCAGCTTAGGGGACGTAACAGATACGCAGTATTTT. It is translated as CASSLGDVTDTQYF. The variable domain in full, completed from reference TRBV13 and TRBJ2-3, reads AAGVIQSPRHLIKEKRETATLKCYPIPRHDTVYWYQQGPGQDPQFLISFYEKMQSDKGSIPDRFSAQQFSDYHSELNMSSLELGDSALYFCASSLGDVTDTQYFGPGTRLTVL.